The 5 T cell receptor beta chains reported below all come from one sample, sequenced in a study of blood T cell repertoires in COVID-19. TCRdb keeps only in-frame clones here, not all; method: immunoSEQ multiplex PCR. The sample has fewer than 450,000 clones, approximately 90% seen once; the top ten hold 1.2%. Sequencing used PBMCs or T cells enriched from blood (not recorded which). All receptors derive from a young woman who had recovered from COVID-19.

The DNA for the CDR3 is TGTGCCATTTCTCGGGACAGAGTCTACGAGCAGTACTTC. This translates into CAISRDRVYEQYF. The rearrangement joins TRBV6-5 to TRBJ2-7, with 7 bases that match TRBD1. J was trimmed by 3 bases and V by 10 bases; bases with no gene match: 9. Germline CDR1 reads MNHEY; CDR2 reads SVGAGI. This CDR3 has 13 residues.

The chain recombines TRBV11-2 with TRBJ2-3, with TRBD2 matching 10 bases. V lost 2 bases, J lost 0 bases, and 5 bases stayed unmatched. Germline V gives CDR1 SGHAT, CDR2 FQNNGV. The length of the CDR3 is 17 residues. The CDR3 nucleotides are TGTGCCAGCAGCTTATACCCTAGCGGGAGCAGCACAGATACGCAGTATTTT. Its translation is CASSLYPSGSSTDTQYF.

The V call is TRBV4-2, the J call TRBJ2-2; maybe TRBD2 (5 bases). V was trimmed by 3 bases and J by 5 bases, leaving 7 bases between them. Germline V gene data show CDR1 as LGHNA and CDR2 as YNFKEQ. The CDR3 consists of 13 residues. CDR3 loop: CASSHTGTGELFF. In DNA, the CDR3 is TGTGCCAGCAGCCATACGGGAACCGGGGAGCTGTTTTTT.

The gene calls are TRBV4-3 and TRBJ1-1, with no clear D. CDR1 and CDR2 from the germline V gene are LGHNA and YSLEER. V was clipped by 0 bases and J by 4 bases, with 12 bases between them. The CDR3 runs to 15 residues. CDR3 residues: CASSQDEGVGTEAFF. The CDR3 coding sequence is TGCGCCAGCAGCCAAGATGAGGGAGTAGGCACTGAAGCTTTCTTT.

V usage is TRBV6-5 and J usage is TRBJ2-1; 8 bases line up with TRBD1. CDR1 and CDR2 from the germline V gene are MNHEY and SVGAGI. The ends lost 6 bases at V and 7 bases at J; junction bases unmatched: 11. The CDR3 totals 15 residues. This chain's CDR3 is CASRGGDRTWNEQFF. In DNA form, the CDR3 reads TGTGCCAGCAGGGGCGGGGACAGGACGTGGAATGAGCAGTTCTTC.